These 5 T cell receptor beta chains came from one sample sequenced in a study of CD8 T cells in Susac syndrome. The authors reverse transcribed roughly 0.5 to 1 ug RNA with random hexamers. TCRdb used MiXCR to reprocess the immunoSEQ multiplex PCR reads, holding one entry per CDR3 protein. The sample contains approximately 270,000 distinct CDR3 sequences, 80% to 95% of which appear only once. Source material: CD4+ T cells from PBMCs. The receptor set was obtained from a human donor with multiple sclerosis.

The V gene is TRBV3-1, the J gene TRBJ2-5; D is perhaps TRBD2 (6 bases). Per germline, CDR1 LGHDT and CDR2 YNNKEL (reference sequence). The ends were cut back, 4 bases at V and 3 bases at J, with 15 bases in the middle. This CDR3 has 15 amino acids. CDR3 protein: CASSRTTRTKETQYF. In DNA form, the CDR3 reads TGTGCCAGCAGCCGGACGACTAGAACAAAAGAGACCCAGTACTTC.

This clonotype was detected only once. The gene calls are TRBV28 and TRBJ1-5; possibly TRBD1 for D (5 bases). CDR1 is MDHEN and CDR2 is SYDVKM in the germline V gene. V was cut by 5 bases and J by 5 bases, with 16 bases left in between. The CDR3 spans 15 residues. DNA of the CDR3: TGTGCCAGCAGTCCATTAGGGGAGACCTATCAGCCCCAGCATTTT. Translating gives CASSPLGETYQPQHF.

V is TRBV23-1 and J is TRBJ2-5, with D unresolved. TRBV23-1 is an ORF; its function is uncertain. The CDR3 spans 15 residues. Trimming left V 4 bases short and J 1 base short, with 13 bases between. The CDR3 DNA sequence: TGCGCCAGCAGTCCCACGCGTAGAATCCAAGAGACCCAGTACTTC. Protein product: CASSPTRRIQETQYF.

The CDR3 protein is CASRASGSNEQFF. The CDR3 bases are TGTGCCAGCAGGGCTAGCGGGAGTAATGAGCAGTTCTTC. The V and J genes are TRBV2 and TRBJ2-1; 10 bases map to TRBD2. With V trimmed by 6 bases and J by 7 bases, 3 bases remained unmatched. Germline lookup yields CDR1 SNHLY and CDR2 FYNNEI. This CDR3 region has 13 residues.

The chain employs TRBV5-1 and TRBJ2-4, with D possibly being TRBD1 or TRBD2 (5 bases each). Germline V gives CDR1 SGHRS, CDR2 YFSETQ. V lost 0 bases and J lost 6, with 7 bases in between. The CDR3 length is 13 residues. CDR3 bases: TGCGCCAGCAGCTTGGATGGGGGAAACATTCAGTACTTC. Amino acid sequence: CASSLDGGNIQYF.